The clone carrying this TCR beta chain was counted a few times. Its antigen is not known. An end of the junction differs from the germline gene, which may be a read error. This sample was included in a study of response to subunit inactivated influenza vaccine. The study, taken as a whole, reports: With each seasonal influenza vaccination, the authors suggested, few new T cells are recruited.

Germline V gives CDR1 SSHAT, CDR2 FNYEAQ (reference sequence). This CDR3 region has 15 residues. One entry per CDR3 protein results from TCRdb running MiXCR on the RT-PCR reads. The table lists around 480,000 distinct CDR3 sequences, approximately 11% of them singletons. The V gene is TRBV7-7, the J gene TRBJ2-1, with 13 bases identical to TRBD2. The source material was PBMCs from blood, sampled roughly 46 days after vaccination. The TCR originated in a man between 45 and 60 years old who received an inactivated influenza vaccine. The CDR3 DNA is TGTGCTAGCAGCCCAAGACTAGCGGGGGGTTCTGAGCAGTTCTTC. Protein product: CASSPRLAGGSEQFF.